The clone carrying this T cell receptor (beta chain) has only a few counts. The data derive from a study of CD8 T cells in ankylosing spondylitis. The CDR3 runs 16 residues. Germline assignment: CDR1 SGHTA and CDR2 FQGNSA. Trimming stripped 3 bases from V and 0 bases from J, with 11 bases between. TCRdb used MiXCR to reprocess the 5' RACE reads, holding one entry per CDR3 protein. The sample has 250,000 to 300,000 distinct CDR3 sequences, 15% to 25% seen once. The chain links TRBV7-2 to TRBJ2-2; D not resolved. This TCR was recovered from a male donor with ankylosing spondylitis or in good health (not recorded which). The sequencing input was blood, either unsorted or a sorted T cell fraction (not recorded which). CDR3 amino acids: CASSFLPGPNTGELFF. In nucleotides, the CDR3 is TGTGCCAGCAGCTTTCTGCCAGGCCCGAACACCGGGGAGCTGTTTTTT.